This entry describes one T cell receptor beta chain. The antigen is unknown. Produced via immunoSEQ multiplex PCR; TCRdb's table is partial and in-frame only. In the table there are some 270,000 clones, around 86% of which are singletons. The donors were part of the validation cohort of more than 90 subjects. That cohort was separate from the first cohort, which comprised fewer than 800 subjects. This sample is part of a study of cytomegalovirus exposure and HLA in healthy donors. With 2 bases clipped from V and 7 bases from J, the junction kept 9 bases outside the gene matches. CDR3 length: 16 residues. Germline V lookup: CDR1 SGHVS, CDR2 FQNEAQ. Overall study results and limits: The study flagged some 170 TCR beta chains as cytomegalovirus-associated. The CMV antigen specificity of a few CMV-associated chains was confirmed through in vitro analysis.

The chain employs TRBV7-8 and TRBJ1-5; 9 bases line up with TRBD1. Sequenced input: PBMCs. The TCR sequence derives from a woman aged 18-30 years in good health and CMV-seronegative. The CDR3 here is CASSLHVGQGWQPQHF. The CDR3 nucleotides are TGTGCCAGCAGCTTACATGTGGGACAGGGTTGGCAGCCCCAGCATTTT.